These 16 T cell receptor beta chains originate from one sample sequenced in a study of T cell clonotyping in hematopoietic cell transplantation. Sequenced by immunoSEQ multiplex PCR; TCRdb stores in-frame clones only, minus some. The table includes 17,000 or so clones, almost 90% detected once. The material sequenced was peripheral blood mononuclear cells. These receptors originate from a middle-aged man in good health. Some clones in this sample may be carry-over from other donors' samples.

The chain uses TRBV5-1 and TRBJ2-3; 15 nucleotides line up with TRBD2. The ends lost 4 bases at V and 6 bases at J; junction bases unmatched: 15. Germline lookup yields CDR1 SGHRS and CDR2 YFSETQ. The CDR3 spans 19 residues. The CDR3 nucleotides are TGCGCCAGCAGCACCGGACTAGCGGGGGGGCGTCTCCGCGGGGATACGCAGTATTTT. It is translated as CASSTGLAGGRLRGDTQYF.

The chain couples TRBV2 to TRBJ2-3; the match to TRBD2 covers 10 bases. Per the germline V gene, CDR1 is SNHLY and CDR2 is FYNNEI. V gave up 4 bases and J gave up 0 bases; unmatched junction bases: 1. The CDR3 spans 15 residues. This chain's CDR3 is CASSASGGSTDTQYF. Written as DNA, the CDR3 is TGTGCCAGCAGTGCTAGCGGGGGCAGCACAGATACGCAGTATTTT.

The chain combines TRBV5-1 with TRBJ2-5; 10 bases match TRBD2. V lost 6 bases and J lost 4; bases outside the gene matches: 6. The CDR3 spans 14 residues. Germline V CDR1 and CDR2: SGHRS, YFSETQ. CDR3 sequence: CASTSGGAPETQYF. The CDR3 coding sequence is TGCGCCAGCACGAGCGGGGGGGCCCCAGAGACCCAGTACTTC.

The V gene is TRBV25-1, the J gene TRBJ1-2; 9 bases fit TRBD1. The CDR3 loop spans 14 amino acids. V shed 3 bases and J 8 bases; nucleotides not matched to a gene: 7. Germline V CDR1 and CDR2: MGHDK, SYGVNS. CDR3 sequence (DNA): TGTGCCAGCAGTGAGACAGGGGGGCTCTACGGCTACACCTTC. Translated, it gives CASSETGGLYGYTF.

J is TRBJ1-2 and V is TRBV30; TRBD1 matches 7 bases. Germline CDR1 reads GTSNPN; CDR2 reads SVGIG (reference sequence). The length of the CDR3 is 12 residues. V shed 1 base and J 8 bases; nucleotides not matched to a gene: 4. Written as DNA, the CDR3 is TGTGCCTGGAGTGCTACAGGGGACGGCTACACCTTC. Residues: CAWSATGDGYTF.

The CDR3 spells CASSTLVSDTQYF. The CDR3 DNA reads as TGTGCCAGCAGTACGTTAGTCTCAGATACGCAGTATTTT. V and J are TRBV2 and TRBJ2-3; D not resolved. The CDR3 runs 13 residues. Trimming removed 5 bases from V and 4 bases from J, with 10 bases in between. Germline CDR1 and CDR2: SNHLY and FYNNEI.

The chain couples TRBV29-1 to TRBJ1-6; 8 bases map to TRBD1. Germline trimming cut 5 bases from V and 8 bases from J; bases unmatched to any gene: 5. Germline V gene sequence: CDR1 SQVTM, CDR2 ANQGSEA. This CDR3 has 13 residues. The CDR3 reads CSVQGAQDSPLHF. The DNA for the CDR3 is TGCAGCGTTCAGGGGGCTCAGGATTCACCCCTCCACTTT. The complete variable domain, with remaining parts taken from reference TRBV29-1 and TRBJ1-6, reads SAVISQKPSRDICQRGTSLTIQCQVDSQVTMMFWYRQQPGQSLTLIATANQGSEATYESGFVIDKFPISRPNLTFSTLTVSNMSPEDSSIYLCSVQGAQDSPLHFGNGTRLTVT.

The V call is TRBV2, the J call TRBJ1-1; D might be TRBD1 (5 bases). Germline CDR1 SNHLY, CDR2 FYNNEI. The ends were cut back, 10 bases at V and 3 bases at J, with 21 bases in the middle. This CDR3 has 15 residues. The CDR3, as DNA: TGTGCCACCCCAGCAGGAGCAGGGTGGGACACTGAAGCTTTCTTT. This encodes CATPAGAGWDTEAFF.

The V and J genes are TRBV5-6 and TRBJ1-2; maybe TRBD1 (6 bases). V lost 6 bases to trimming and J lost 4 bases, with 16 bases between them. This CDR3 has 14 residues. Germline V lookup: CDR1 SGHDT, CDR2 YYEEEE. CDR3 DNA sequence: TGTGCCAGCACCGCGCCCCAGGGGACCTATGGCTACACCTTC. Translated, it gives CASTAPQGTYGYTF. The complete variable domain, with remaining parts taken from reference TRBV5-6 and TRBJ1-2, reads DAGVTQSPTHLIKTRGQQVTLRCSPKSGHDTVSWYQQALGQGPQFIFQYYEEEERQRGNFPDRFSGHQFPNYSSELNVNALLLGDSALYLCASTAPQGTYGYTFGSGTRLTVV.

This sequence joins TRBV11-2 and TRBJ1-3, with 7 positions matching TRBD1. This CDR3 is built from 15 residues. Per germline, CDR1 SGHAT and CDR2 FQNNGV. The V and J ends lost 5 bases and 6 bases, in that order; junction bases with no gene match: 10. The CDR3 spells CASSRLTGTLNTIYF. The DNA of the CDR3 is TGTGCCAGCAGCCGTCTGACAGGGACTCTAAACACCATATATTTT.

The chain couples TRBV5-1 to TRBJ1-2, with a weak D call TRBD1 (5 bases). Trimming cost V 5 bases and J 2 bases, with 13 bases left between them. The CDR3 contains 14 residues. Germline values: CDR1 SGHRS, CDR2 YFSETQ. CDR3 residues: CASRIEGINYGYTF. Written as DNA, the CDR3 is TGCGCCAGCAGAATCGAGGGGATCAACTATGGCTACACCTTC.

The V gene is TRBV7-8, the J gene TRBJ2-5, with D hard to call. The V end was cut by 3 bases, the J end by 1 base, with 6 bases between. Per germline, CDR1 SGHVS and CDR2 FQNEAQ. This CDR3 is 13 amino acids long. The CDR3 sequence is CASSFLSQETQYF. The DNA for the CDR3 is TGTGCCAGCAGCTTTCTCAGCCAAGAGACCCAGTACTTC. The variable domain in full, with the rest retrieved from reference TRBV7-8 and TRBJ2-5, is GAGVSQSPRYKVAKRGQDVALRCDPISGHVSLFWYQQALGQGPEFLTYFQNEAQLDKSGLPSDRFFAERPEGSVSTLKIQRTQQEDSAVYLCASSFLSQETQYFGPGTRLLVL.

The chain is built from TRBV5-1 and TRBJ2-2, with 8 bases matching TRBD2. Germline lookup yields CDR1 SGHRS and CDR2 YFSETQ. Trimming cost V 2 bases and J 3 bases; bases outside gene matches: 15. The CDR3 is 19 amino acids. DNA for the CDR3: TGCGCCAGCAGCTTCGCCTCGCCTCGGGGGGGAAGGGACACCGGGGAGCTGTTTTTT. Protein product: CASSFASPRGGRDTGELFF.

J is TRBJ1-5 and V is TRBV28; D is ambiguous. Germline CDR1 reads MDHEN; CDR2 reads SYDVKM. The CDR3 extends over 15 amino acids. The ends were cut back, 6 bases at V and 0 bases at J, with 12 bases in the middle. The CDR3 region has the DNA TGTGCCAGCAGCTCCGAACAATATAGCAATCAGCCCCAGCATTTT. The encoded protein is CASSSEQYSNQPQHF.

The chain links TRBV6-1 to TRBJ2-3; D remains unclear. In germline, CDR1 is MNHNS, CDR2 SASEGT. Trimming took 4 bases from V and 2 from J, leaving 10 bases between them. The CDR3 contains 14 residues. CDR3 loop: CASSVSRTTDTQYF. The CDR3 bases are TGTGCCAGCAGTGTTTCGAGAACCACAGATACGCAGTATTTT.

The rearrangement joins TRBV27 to TRBJ2-7; D possibly corresponds to TRBD1 (5 bases). The CDR3 contains 11 residues. Per the germline V gene, CDR1 is MNHEY and CDR2 is SMNVEV (reference sequence). V dropped 10 bases and J dropped 7 bases, with 14 bases sitting between them. DNA for the CDR3: TGTGCCACCTCCAGGGAAGTAGAGCAGTACTTC. Amino acids: CATSREVEQYF.